The clone carrying this T cell receptor (beta chain) is a singleton in its sample. Antigen: not known. The PCR used 60 Vbeta and 13 Jbeta primers. The method was immunoSEQ multiplex PCR; TCRdb's version includes in-frame clones alone and lacks a portion of them. This sample yields 250,000 to 350,000 clones, of which about nine tenths are seen a single time; about 4% belongs to the top ten. This sample was included in a study of cytomegalovirus exposure and HLA in healthy donors. Study-level points and caveats: Generally TCR sequences proved uncommon, though certain public TCRs appeared in numerous donors. TCR beta sequences reportedly predicted the HLA-A and HLA-B alleles of most subjects accurately.

CDR3 length equals 13 residues. With 1 base removed from V and 10 bases from J, the gap between germline ends came to 10 bases. Germline loops: CDR1 SGHAT, CDR2 FQNNGV. As for the donors, each was a healthy bone marrow donor. This TCR came from a man aged 40-55 years in good health and CMV-seropositive. The J gene is TRBJ1-4, the V gene TRBV11-2, with D possibly TRBD1 on 5 matching bases. Sequencing was carried out using PBMCs. This CDR3 is CASSLVRGGKLFF. For the CDR3, the DNA is TGTGCCAGCAGCTTAGTAAGGGGCGGAAAACTGTTTTTT.